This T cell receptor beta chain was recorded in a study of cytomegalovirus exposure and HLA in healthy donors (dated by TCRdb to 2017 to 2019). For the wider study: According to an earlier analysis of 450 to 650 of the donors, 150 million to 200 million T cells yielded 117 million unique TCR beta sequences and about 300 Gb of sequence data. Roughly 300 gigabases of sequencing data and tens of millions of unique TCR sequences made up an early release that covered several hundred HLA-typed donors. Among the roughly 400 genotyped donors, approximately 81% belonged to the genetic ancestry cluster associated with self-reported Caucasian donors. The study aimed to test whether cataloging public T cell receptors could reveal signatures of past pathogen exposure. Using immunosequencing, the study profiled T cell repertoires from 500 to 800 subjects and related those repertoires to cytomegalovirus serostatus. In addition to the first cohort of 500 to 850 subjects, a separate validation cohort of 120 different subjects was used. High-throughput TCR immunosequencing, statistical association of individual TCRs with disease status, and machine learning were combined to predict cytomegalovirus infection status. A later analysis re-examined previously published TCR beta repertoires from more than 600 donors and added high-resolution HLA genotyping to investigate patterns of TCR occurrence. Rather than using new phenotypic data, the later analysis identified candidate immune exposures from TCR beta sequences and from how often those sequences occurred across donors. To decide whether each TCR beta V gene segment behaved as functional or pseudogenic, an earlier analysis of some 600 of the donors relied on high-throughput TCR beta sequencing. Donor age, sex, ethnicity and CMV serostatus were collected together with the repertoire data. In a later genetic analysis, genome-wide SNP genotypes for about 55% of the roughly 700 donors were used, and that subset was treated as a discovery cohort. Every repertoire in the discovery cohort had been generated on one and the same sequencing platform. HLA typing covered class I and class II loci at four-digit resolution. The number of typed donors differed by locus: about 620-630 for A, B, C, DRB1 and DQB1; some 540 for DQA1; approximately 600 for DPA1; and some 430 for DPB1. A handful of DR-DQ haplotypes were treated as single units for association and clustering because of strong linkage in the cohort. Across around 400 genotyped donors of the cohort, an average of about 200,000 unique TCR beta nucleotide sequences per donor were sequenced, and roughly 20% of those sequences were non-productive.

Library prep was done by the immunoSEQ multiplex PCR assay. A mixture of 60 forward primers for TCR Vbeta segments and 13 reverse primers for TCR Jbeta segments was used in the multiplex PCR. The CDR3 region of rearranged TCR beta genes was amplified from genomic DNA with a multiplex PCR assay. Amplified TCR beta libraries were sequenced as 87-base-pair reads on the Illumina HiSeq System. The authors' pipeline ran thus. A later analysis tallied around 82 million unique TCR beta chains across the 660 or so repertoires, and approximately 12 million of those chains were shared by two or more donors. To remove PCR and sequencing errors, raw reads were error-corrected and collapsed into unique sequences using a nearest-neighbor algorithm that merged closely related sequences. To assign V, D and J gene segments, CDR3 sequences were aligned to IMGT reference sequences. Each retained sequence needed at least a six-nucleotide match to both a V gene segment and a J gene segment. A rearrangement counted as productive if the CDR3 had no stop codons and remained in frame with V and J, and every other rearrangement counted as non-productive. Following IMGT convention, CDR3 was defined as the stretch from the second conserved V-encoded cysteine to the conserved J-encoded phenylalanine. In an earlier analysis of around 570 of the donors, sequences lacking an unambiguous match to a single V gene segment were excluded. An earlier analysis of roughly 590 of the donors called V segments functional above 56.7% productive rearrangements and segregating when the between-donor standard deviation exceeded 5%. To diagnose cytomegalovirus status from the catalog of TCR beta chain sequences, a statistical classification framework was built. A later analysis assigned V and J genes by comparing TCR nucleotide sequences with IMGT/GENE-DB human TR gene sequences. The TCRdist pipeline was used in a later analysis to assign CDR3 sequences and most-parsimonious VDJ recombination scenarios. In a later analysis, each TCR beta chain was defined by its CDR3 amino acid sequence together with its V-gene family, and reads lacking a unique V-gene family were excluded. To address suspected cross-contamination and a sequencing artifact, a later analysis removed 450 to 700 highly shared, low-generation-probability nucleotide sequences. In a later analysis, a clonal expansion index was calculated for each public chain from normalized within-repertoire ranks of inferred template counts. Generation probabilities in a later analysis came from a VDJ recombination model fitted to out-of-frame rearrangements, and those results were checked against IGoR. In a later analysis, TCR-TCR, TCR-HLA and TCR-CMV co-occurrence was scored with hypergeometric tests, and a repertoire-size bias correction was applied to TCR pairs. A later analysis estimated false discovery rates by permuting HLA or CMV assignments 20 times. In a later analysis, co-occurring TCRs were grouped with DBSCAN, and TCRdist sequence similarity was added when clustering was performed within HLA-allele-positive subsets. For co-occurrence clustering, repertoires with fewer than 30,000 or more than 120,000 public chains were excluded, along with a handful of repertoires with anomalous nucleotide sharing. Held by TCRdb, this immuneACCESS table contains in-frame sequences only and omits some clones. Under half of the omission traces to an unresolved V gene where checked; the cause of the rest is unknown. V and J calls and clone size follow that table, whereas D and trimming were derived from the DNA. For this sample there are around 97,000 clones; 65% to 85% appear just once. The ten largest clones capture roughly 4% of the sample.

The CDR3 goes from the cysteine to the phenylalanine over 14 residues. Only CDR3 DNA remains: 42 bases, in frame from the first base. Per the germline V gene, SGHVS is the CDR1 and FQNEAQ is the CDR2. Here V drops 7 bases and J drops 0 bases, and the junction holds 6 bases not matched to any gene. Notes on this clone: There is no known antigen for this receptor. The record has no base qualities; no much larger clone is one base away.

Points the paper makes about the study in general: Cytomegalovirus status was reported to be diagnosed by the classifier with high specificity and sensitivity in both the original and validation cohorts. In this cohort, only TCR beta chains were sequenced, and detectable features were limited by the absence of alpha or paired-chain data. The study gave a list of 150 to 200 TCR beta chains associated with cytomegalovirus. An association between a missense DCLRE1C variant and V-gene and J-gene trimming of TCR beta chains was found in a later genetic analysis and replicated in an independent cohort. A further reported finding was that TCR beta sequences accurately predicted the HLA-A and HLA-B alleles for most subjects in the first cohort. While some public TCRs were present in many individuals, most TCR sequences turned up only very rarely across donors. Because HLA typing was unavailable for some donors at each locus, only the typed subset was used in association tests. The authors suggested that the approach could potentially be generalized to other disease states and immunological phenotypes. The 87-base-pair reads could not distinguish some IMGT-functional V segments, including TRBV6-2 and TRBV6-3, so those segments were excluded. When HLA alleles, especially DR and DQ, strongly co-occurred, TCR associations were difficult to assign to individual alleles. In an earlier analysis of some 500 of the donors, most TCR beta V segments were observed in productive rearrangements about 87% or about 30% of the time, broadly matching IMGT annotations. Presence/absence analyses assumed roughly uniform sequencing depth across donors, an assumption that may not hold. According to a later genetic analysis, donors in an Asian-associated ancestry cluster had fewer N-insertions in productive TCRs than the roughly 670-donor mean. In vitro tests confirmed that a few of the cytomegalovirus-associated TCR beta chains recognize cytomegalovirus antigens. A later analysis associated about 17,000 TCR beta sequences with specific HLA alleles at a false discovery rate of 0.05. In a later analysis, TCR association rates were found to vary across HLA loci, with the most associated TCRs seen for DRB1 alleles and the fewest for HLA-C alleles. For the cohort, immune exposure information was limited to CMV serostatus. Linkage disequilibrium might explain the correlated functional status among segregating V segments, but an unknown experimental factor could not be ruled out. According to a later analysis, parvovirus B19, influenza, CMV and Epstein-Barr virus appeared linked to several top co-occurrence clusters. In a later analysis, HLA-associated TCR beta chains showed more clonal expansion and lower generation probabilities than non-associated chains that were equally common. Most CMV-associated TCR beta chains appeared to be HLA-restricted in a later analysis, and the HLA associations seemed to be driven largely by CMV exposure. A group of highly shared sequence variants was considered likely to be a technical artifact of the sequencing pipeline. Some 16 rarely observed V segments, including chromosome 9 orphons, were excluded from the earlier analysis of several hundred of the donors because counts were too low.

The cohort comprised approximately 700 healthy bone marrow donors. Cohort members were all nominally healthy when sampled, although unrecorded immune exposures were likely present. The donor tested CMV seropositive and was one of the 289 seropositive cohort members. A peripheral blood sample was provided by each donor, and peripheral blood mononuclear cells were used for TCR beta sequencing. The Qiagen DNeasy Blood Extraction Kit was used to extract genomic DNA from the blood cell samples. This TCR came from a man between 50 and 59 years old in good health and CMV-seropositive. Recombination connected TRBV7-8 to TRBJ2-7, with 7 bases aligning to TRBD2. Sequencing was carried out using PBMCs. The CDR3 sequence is CASKSSGSSYEQYF. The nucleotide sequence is TGTGCCAGCAAATCTAGCGGAAGCTCCTACGAGCAGTACTTC.